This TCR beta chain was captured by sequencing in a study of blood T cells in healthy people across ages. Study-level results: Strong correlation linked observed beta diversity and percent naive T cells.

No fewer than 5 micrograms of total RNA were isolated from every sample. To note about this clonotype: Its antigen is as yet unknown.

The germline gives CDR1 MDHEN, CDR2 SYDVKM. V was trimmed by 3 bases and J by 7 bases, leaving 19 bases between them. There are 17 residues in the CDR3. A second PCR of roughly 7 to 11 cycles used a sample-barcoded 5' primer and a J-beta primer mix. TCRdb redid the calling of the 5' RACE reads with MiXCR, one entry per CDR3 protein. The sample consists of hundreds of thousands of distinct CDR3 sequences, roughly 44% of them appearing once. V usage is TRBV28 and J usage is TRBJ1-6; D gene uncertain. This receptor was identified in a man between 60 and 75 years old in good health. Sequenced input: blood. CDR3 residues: CASSFAGRSGRNSPLHF. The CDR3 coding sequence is TGTGCCAGCAGTTTCGCTGGGCGGTCCGGCCGAAATTCACCCCTCCACTTT.